The table lists the clone carrying this TCR beta chain with a few counts. The data originate from a study of STAT5B mutations in CD4+ large granular lymphocyte leukemia. Sequencing was performed with immunoSEQ multiplex PCR; in TCRdb, only in-frame clones are kept and a portion is missing. The data show about 32,000 clones, approximately 81% seen once. The CDR3 is 15 amino acids. J gave up 1 base and V 5 bases, and 7 bases lay outside the gene matches. The germline gives CDR1 LNHDA, CDR2 SQIVND (reference sequence). Sample: CD4+ T cells from blood buffy coats. The TCR comes from a human donor in good health. The chain joins TRBV19 to TRBJ1-1, with 7 bases aligning to TRBD1. In DNA form, the CDR3 reads TGTGCCAGTAGTCTCAATTACAGGGGGAACACTGAAGCTTTCTTT. Its translation: CASSLNYRGNTEAFF.